The clone carrying this T cell receptor (beta chain) has a single count. The data were taken from a study of shared clonotypes between healthy human individuals. Trimming removed 2 bases from V and 6 bases from J, with 13 bases in between. Germline V lookup: CDR1 MGHDK, CDR2 SYGVNS. This CDR3 is 14 amino acids long. Profiled with immunoSEQ multiplex PCR; TCRdb holds only in-frame clones, not every one. Counted here are some 2,000,000 clones, 95% occurring once; the ten biggest clones make up around 0.13%. This sequence was found in a man between 18 and 29 years old in good health. The genes are TRBV25-1 and TRBJ2-5; TRBD1 or TRBD2 may be the D gene (5 bases each). The sequencing sample was made of naive CD4+ T cells sorted from blood. The subset is: CD45RA+ positively selected. CDR3 nucleotides: TGTGCCAGCAGTGAAGAAGTCTGGGGGAAGACCCAGTACTTC. The encoded protein is CASSEEVWGKTQYF.